This entry features one TCR beta chain sequence. The specificity of this receptor is unknown. This sample was taken from a study of cytomegalovirus exposure and HLA in healthy donors (dated by TCRdb to the late 2010s). Study-level background: In an earlier analysis of about 560 of the donors, 276 Gb of sequence data and some 120 million unique TCR beta sequences from some 170 million T cells were reported. Every discovery cohort repertoire had been produced on one sequencing platform. In a later analysis, previously published TCR beta repertoires from 666 donors were re-analyzed and high-resolution HLA genotyping was added so that TCR occurrence patterns could be studied. Typing coverage varied by locus: about 629-630 donors for A, B, C, DRB1 and DQB1; roughly 520 for DQA1; over 600 for DPA1; around 450 for DPB1. Along with the roughly 700-subject first cohort, a separate validation cohort of some 130 different subjects was used. Roughly 5 DR-DQ haplotypes were handled as single units for association and clustering, since linkage in the cohort was strong. Class I and class II HLA loci were covered by the typing at four-digit resolution. On average, roughly 240,000 unique TCR beta nucleotide sequences were sequenced per donor among 300 to 500 genotyped donors of the cohort, with roughly 18% of those sequences being non-productive. The study aimed to test whether cataloging public T cell receptors could reveal signatures of past pathogen exposure. To predict cytomegalovirus infection status, the study combined high-throughput TCR immunosequencing, statistical association of individual TCRs with disease status, and machine learning. The later analysis used no new phenotypic data to find candidate immune exposures, relying instead on TCR beta sequences and their occurrence across donors. About 300 gigabases of sequencing data and 70 million to 100 million unique TCR sequences were included in an early release covering around 600 HLA-typed donors. In an earlier analysis of around 540 of the donors, high-throughput TCR beta sequencing was used to judge whether each TCR beta V gene segment behaved as functional or pseudogenic. Donor age, sex, ethnicity and CMV serostatus were compiled alongside the repertoire data. Using immunosequencing, the study profiled T cell repertoires from about 610 subjects and related those repertoires to cytomegalovirus serostatus. Of the roughly 390 genotyped donors, approximately 81% were placed in the genetic ancestry cluster associated with self-reported Caucasian donors. A later genetic analysis used genome-wide SNP genotypes for about three fifths of the roughly 700 donors, treating that subset as a discovery cohort. Broad study findings and their caveats: A cluster of highly shared sequence variants was judged likely to represent a technical artifact of the sequencing pipeline. In a later analysis, most CMV-associated TCR beta chains were found to appear HLA-restricted, with HLA associations seemingly driven largely by CMV exposure. Across donors, most TCR sequences were observed very rarely, whereas some public TCRs were present in many individuals. An earlier analysis of approximately 500 of the donors showed that most TCR beta V segments appeared in productive rearrangements either about 87% or about 30% of the time, which broadly matched IMGT annotations. A later analysis found that HLA-associated TCR beta chains were more clonally expanded and had lower generation probabilities than equally common non-associated chains. According to a later genetic analysis, donors in an Asian-associated ancestry cluster had fewer N-insertions in productive TCRs than the roughly 660-donor mean. A further reported finding was that TCR beta sequences accurately predicted the HLA-A and HLA-B alleles for most subjects in the first cohort. According to a later analysis, TCR association rates differed among HLA loci, with DRB1 alleles showing the most associated TCRs and HLA-C alleles showing the fewest. At a false discovery rate of 0.05, a later analysis linked roughly 17,000 TCR beta sequences to specific HLA alleles. In vitro tests confirmed that a few of the cytomegalovirus-associated TCR beta chains recognize cytomegalovirus antigens. Presence/absence analyses assumed roughly uniform sequencing depth across donors, an assumption that may not hold. Several of the top co-occurrence clusters appeared to be linked to parvovirus B19, influenza, CMV and Epstein-Barr virus, according to a later analysis. The study gave a list of about 150 TCR beta chains associated with cytomegalovirus. The classifier was reported to diagnose cytomegalovirus status with high specificity and sensitivity in both the original and validation cohorts. CMV serostatus was the only immune exposure information available for the cohort. Because HLA typing was unavailable for some donors at each locus, only the typed subset was used in association tests. Because counts were too low, approximately 15 rarely observed V segments, including chromosome 9 orphons, were excluded from the earlier analysis of 500 to 700 of the donors. When HLA alleles, especially DR and DQ, strongly co-occurred, TCR associations were difficult to assign to individual alleles. In a later genetic analysis, a missense DCLRE1C variant was associated with V-gene and J-gene trimming of TCR beta chains, and the association was replicated in an independent cohort. Correlated functional status among segregating V segments might be attributable to linkage disequilibrium, but an unknown experimental factor could not be ruled out. This cohort had only TCR beta chains sequenced, and the lack of alpha or paired-chain data limited which features could be detected. The authors suggested that the approach could potentially be extended to other disease states and immunological phenotypes.

Library preparation employed the immunoSEQ multiplex PCR assay. A mixture of 60 forward primers for TCR Vbeta segments and 13 reverse primers for TCR Jbeta segments was used in the multiplex PCR. The CDR3 region of rearranged TCR beta genes was amplified from genomic DNA by a multiplex PCR assay. On the Illumina HiSeq System, the amplified TCR beta libraries were sequenced as 87-base-pair reads. The authors' pipeline ran thus. Across the 700 or so repertoires, a later analysis counted about 81 million unique TCR beta chains, some 11 million of which were shared by at least two donors. Raw reads were error-corrected and collapsed into unique sequences with a nearest-neighbor algorithm that merged closely related sequences to remove PCR and sequencing errors. Alignment of CDR3 sequences to IMGT reference sequences was used to assign V, D and J gene segments. For a sequence to be retained, at least a six-nucleotide match to both a V gene segment and a J gene segment was required. A rearrangement counted as productive if the CDR3 had no stop codons and remained in frame with V and J, and every other rearrangement counted as non-productive. CDR3 was defined according to IMGT convention as the region running from the second conserved V-encoded cysteine to the conserved J-encoded phenylalanine. Sequences without an unambiguous match to a single V gene segment were excluded from the earlier analysis of a few hundred of the donors. An earlier analysis of a few hundred of the donors classified V segments as functional when productive rearrangements were above 56.7% and as segregating when the standard deviation between donors was above 5%. A statistical classification framework was built to diagnose cytomegalovirus status from the catalog of TCR beta chain sequences. In a later analysis, V and J genes were assigned by comparing TCR nucleotide sequences against IMGT/GENE-DB human TR gene sequences. The TCRdist pipeline was used in a later analysis to assign CDR3 sequences and most-parsimonious VDJ recombination scenarios. In a later analysis, each TCR beta chain was defined by its CDR3 amino acid sequence together with its V-gene family, and reads without a unique V-gene family were excluded. To address suspected cross-contamination and a sequencing artifact, a later analysis removed a few hundred highly shared, low-generation-probability nucleotide sequences. In a later analysis, a clonal expansion index was calculated for each public chain from normalized within-repertoire ranks of inferred template counts. In a later analysis, generation probabilities were computed using a VDJ recombination model fitted to out-of-frame rearrangements, and the results were checked against IGoR. Hypergeometric tests were used in a later analysis to score TCR-TCR, TCR-HLA and TCR-CMV co-occurrence, with a repertoire-size bias correction applied to the TCR pairs. False discovery rates were estimated in a later analysis by permuting HLA or CMV assignments 20 times. In a later analysis, co-occurring TCRs were grouped using DBSCAN, with TCRdist sequence similarity added in when clustering inside HLA-allele-positive subsets. Co-occurrence clustering excluded repertoires with fewer than 30,000 or more than 120,000 public chains, plus five with anomalous nucleotide sharing. This immuneACCESS table, as held by TCRdb, lists in-frame sequences with V and J called but not all clones. Of the missing ones, under half trace to an unresolved V gene in checked studies; the others have no known cause. The V and J calls and the clone size are those of that table, but D and trimming were determined from the DNA. The table held for this sample gives roughly 82,000 clones. The ten largest clones take up 1.3% to 1.5% of the sample.

In total, 600 or so healthy bone marrow donors made up the cohort. At the time of sampling, all cohort members were nominally healthy, though unrecorded immune exposures were likely present. The donor tested CMV seronegative and was one of the 352 seronegative cohort members. A peripheral blood sample was collected from each donor, and TCR beta sequencing was performed on peripheral blood mononuclear cells. The Qiagen DNeasy Blood Extraction Kit was used to extract genomic DNA from the blood cell samples. The sample taken for sequencing was PBMCs. This clonotype was sampled from a woman in her sixties in good health and CMV-seronegative.

The bases are TGTGCCAGCAGTGACGAGACTAGCGGGAGAGGGCAGTTCTTC. Its protein product is CASSDETSGRGQFF. Recombination linked TRBV6-4 to TRBJ2-1; the junction holds 12 bases that match TRBD2. The germline V gene encodes CDR1 MRHNA and CDR2 SNTAGT. The CDR3 has 14 amino acids, counting the end cysteine and phenylalanine. Here the CDR3 DNA is all that survives: 42 bases in frame from base 1. V is trimmed back by 2 bases and J by 12 bases, and the junction contains 5 bases that no gene match accounts for.